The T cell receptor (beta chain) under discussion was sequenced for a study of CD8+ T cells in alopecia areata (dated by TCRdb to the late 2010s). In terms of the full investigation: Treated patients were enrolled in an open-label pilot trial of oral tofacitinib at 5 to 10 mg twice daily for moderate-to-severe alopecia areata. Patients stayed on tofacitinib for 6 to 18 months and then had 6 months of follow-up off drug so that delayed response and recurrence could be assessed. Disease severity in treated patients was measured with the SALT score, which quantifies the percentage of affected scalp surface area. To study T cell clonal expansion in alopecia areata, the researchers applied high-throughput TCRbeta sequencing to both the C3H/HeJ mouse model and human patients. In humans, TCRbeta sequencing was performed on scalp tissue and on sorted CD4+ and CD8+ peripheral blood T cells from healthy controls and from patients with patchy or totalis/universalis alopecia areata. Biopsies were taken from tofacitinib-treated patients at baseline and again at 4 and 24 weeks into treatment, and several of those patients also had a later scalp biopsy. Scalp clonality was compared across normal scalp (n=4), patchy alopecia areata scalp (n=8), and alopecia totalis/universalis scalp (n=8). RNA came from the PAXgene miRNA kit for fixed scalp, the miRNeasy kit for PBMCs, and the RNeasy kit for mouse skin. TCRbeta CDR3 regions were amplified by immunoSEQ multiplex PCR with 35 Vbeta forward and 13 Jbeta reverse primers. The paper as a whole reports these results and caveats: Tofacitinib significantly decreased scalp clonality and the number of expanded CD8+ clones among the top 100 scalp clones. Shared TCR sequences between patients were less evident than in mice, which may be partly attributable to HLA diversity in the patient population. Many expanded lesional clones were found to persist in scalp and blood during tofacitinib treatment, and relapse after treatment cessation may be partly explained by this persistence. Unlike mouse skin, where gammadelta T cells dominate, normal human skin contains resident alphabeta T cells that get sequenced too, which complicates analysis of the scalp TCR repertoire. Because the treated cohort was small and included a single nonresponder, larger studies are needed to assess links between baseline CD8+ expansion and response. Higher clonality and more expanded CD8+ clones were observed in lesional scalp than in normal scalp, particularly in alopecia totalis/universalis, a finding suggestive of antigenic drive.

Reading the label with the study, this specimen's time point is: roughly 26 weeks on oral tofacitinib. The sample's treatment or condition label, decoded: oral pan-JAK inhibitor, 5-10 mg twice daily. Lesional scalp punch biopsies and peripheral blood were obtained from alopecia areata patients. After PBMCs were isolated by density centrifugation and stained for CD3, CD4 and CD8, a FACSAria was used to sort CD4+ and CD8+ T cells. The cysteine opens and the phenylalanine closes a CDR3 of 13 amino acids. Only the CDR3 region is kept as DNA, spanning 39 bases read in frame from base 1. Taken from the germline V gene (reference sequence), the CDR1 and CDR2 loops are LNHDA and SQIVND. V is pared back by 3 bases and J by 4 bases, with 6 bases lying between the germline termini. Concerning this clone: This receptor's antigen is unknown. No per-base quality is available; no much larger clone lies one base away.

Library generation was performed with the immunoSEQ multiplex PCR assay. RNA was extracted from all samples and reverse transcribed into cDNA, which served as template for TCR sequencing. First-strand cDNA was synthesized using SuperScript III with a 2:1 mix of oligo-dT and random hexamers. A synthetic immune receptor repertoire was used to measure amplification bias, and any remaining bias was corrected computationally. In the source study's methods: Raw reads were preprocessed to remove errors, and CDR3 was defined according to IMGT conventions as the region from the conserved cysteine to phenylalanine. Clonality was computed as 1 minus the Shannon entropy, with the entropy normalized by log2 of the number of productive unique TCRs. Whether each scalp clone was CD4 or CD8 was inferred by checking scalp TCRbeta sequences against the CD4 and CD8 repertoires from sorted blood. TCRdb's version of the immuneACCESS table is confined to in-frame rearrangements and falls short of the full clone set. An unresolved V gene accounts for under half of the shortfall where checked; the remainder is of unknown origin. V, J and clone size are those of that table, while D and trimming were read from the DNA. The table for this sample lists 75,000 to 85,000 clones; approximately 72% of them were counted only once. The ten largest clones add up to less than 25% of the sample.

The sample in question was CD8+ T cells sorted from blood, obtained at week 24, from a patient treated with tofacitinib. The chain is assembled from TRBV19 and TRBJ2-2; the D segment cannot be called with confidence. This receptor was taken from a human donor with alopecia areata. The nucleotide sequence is TGTGCCAGTAGTATGTCCGCCACCGGGGAGCTGTTTTTT. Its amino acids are CASSMSATGELFF.